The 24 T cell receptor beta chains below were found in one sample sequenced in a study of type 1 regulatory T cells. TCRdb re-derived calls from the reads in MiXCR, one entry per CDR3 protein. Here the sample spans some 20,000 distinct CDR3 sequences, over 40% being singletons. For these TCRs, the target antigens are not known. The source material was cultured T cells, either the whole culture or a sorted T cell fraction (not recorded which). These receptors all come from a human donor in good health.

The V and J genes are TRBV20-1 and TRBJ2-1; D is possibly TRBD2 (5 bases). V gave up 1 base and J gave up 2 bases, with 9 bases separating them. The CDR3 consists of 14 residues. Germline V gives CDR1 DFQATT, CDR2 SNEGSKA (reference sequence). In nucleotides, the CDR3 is TGCAGTGCTAGAGTGAGGGCCGCCTACAATGAGCAGTTCTTC. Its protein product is CSARVRAAYNEQFF.

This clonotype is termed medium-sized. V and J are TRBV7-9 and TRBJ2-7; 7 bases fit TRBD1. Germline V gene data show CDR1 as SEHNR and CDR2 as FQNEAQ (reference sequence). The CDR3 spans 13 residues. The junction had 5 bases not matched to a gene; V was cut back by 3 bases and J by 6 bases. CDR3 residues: CASSFPGGSEQYF. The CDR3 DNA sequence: TGTGCCAGCAGCTTTCCAGGGGGTAGCGAGCAGTACTTC.

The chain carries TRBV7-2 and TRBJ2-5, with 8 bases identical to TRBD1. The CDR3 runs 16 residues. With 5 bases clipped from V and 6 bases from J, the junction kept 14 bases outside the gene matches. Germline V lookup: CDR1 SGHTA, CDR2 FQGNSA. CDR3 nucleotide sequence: TGTGCCAGCAGCCCTCAGGGGGCGCTTGGCCGAAAGACCCAGTACTTC. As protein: CASSPQGALGRKTQYF.

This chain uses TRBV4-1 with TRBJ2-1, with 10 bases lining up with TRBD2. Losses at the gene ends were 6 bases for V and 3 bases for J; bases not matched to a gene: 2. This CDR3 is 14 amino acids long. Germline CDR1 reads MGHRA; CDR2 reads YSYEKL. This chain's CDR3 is CASRSSGGYNEQFF. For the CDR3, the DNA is TGCGCCAGCAGATCTAGCGGGGGCTACAATGAGCAGTTCTTC.

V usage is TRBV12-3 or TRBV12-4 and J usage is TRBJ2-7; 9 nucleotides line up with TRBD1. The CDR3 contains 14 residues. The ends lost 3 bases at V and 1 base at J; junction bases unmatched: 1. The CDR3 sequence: CASSFGTGSYEQYF. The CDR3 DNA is TGTGCCAGCAGTTTCGGGACAGGGTCCTACGAGCAGTACTTC.

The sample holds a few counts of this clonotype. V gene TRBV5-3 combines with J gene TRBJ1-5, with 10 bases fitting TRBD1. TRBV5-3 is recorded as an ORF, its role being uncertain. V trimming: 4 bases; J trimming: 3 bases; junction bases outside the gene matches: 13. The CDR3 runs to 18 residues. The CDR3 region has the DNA TGTGCCAGAAGCACCCCCGGACAGGGGGACCCTTTCAATCAGCCCCAGCATTTT. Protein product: CARSTPGQGDPFNQPQHF.

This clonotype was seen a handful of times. In DNA, the CDR3 is TGCGCCAGCAGCTCCCAGGGTAGCGGGGGTTCCAATGAGCAGTTCTTC. It specifies CASSSQGSGGSNEQFF. The chain links TRBV5-1 to TRBJ2-1; TRBD2 matches 9 bases. Germline V gene data show CDR1 as SGHRS and CDR2 as YFSETQ. Trimming removed 3 bases from V and 6 bases from J; junction bases left unmatched: 10. The CDR3 is 16 residues long. Full variable domain (rest looked up from reference TRBV5-1 and TRBJ2-1): KAGVTQTPRYLIKTRGQQVTLSCSPISGHRSVSWYQQTPGQGLQFLFEYFSETQRNKGNFPGRFSGRQFSNSRSEMNVSTLELGDSALYLCASSSQGSGGSNEQFFGPGTRLTVL.

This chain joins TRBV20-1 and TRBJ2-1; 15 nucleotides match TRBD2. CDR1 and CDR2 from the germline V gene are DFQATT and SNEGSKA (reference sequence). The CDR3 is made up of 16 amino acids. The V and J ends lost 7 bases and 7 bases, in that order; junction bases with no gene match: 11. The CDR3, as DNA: TGCAGTGTTCCCCGGACTAGCGGGGGGGCGGGAAATGAGCAGTTCTTC. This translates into CSVPRTSGGAGNEQFF.

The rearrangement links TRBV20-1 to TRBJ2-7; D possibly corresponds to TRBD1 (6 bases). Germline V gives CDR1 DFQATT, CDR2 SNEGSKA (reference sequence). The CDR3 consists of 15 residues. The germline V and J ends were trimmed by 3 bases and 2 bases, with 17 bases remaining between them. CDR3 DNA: TGCAGTGCTAGTGGCAGCAGGGGCGCGGCCTACGAGCAGTACTTC. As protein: CSASGSRGAAYEQYF.

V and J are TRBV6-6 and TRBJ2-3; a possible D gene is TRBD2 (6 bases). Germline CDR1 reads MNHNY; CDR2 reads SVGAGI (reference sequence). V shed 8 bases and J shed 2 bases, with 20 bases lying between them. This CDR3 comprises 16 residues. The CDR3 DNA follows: TGTGCCAGCGGGCCTCCGCGGGACTGGATCACAGATACGCAGTATTTT. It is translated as CASGPPRDWITDTQYF.

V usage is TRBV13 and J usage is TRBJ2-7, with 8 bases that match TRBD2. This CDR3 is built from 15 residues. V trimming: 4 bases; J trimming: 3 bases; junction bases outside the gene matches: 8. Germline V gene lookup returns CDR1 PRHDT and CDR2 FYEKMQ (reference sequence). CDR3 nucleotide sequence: TGTGCCAGCAGCTCTGGCGTTAGCGGGGTCTACGAGCAGTACTTC. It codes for CASSSGVSGVYEQYF.

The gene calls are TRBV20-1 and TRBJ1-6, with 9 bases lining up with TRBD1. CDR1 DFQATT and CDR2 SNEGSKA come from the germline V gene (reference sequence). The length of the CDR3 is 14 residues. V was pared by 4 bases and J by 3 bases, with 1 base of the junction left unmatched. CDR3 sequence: CSATDRGYNSPLHF. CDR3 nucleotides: TGCAGTGCTACGGACAGGGGCTATAATTCACCCCTCCACTTT.

The CDR3 loop is CASSLHRLSYEQYF. As DNA, the CDR3 is TGTGCCAGCAGCTTACACAGGTTATCATACGAGCAGTACTTC. The chain has TRBV11-3 and TRBJ2-7; D is perhaps TRBD1 (5 bases). From germline, CDR1 is SGHNT and CDR2 YENEEA. CDR3 length: 14 amino acids. Trimming pared 2 bases from V and 4 bases from J, leaving 12 bases between.

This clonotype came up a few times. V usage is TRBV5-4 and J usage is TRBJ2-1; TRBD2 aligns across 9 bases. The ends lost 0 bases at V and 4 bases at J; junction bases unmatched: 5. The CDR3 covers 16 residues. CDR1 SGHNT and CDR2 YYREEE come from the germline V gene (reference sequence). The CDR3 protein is CASSLANLAGYNEQFF. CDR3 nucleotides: TGTGCCAGCAGCTTGGCGAATCTAGCGGGATACAATGAGCAGTTCTTC. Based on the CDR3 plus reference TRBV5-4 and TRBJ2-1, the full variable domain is ETGVTQSPTHLIKTRGQQVTLRCSSQSGHNTVSWYQQALGQGPQFIFQYYREEENGRGNFPPRFSGLQFPNYSSELNVNALELDDSALYLCASSLANLAGYNEQFFGPGTRLTVL.

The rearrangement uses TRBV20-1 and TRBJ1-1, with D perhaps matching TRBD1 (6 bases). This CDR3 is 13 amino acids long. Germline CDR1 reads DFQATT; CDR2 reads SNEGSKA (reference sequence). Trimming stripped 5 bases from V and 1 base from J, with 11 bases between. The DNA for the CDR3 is TGCAGTGCTCGTGACAGGAGGAACACTGAAGCTTTCTTT. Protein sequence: CSARDRRNTEAFF.

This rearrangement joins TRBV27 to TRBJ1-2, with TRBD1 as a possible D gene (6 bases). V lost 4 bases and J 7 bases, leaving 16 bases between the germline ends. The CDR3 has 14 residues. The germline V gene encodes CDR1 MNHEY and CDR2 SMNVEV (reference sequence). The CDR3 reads CASSSGTLRSGYTF. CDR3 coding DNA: TGTGCCAGCAGTTCCGGGACATTGAGGAGTGGCTACACCTTC.

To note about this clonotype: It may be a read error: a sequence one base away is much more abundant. CDR3 DNA: TGTGCCAGCACAGACAGCGGGAACACTGAAGCTTTCTTT. It specifies CASTDSGNTEAFF. V usage is TRBV18 and J usage is TRBJ1-1, with D perhaps TRBD1 (5 bases). Trimming left V 8 bases short and J 1 base short, with 11 bases between. Germline V gives CDR1 KGHSH, CDR2 LQKENI. The CDR3 contains 13 residues.

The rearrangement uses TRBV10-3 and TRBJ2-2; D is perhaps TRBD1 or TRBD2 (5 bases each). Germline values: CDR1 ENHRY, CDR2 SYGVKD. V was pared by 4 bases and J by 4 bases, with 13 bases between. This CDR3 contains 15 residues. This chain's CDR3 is CAISAKGRSTGELFF. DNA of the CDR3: TGTGCCATCAGTGCAAAGGGACGGTCCACCGGGGAGCTGTTTTTT.

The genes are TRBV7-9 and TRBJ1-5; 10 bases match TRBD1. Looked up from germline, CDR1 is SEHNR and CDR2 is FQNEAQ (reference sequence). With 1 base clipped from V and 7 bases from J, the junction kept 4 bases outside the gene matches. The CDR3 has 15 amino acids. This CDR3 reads CASSLGGQGTQPQHF. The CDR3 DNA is TGTGCCAGCAGCTTAGGGGGACAGGGGACCCAGCCCCAGCATTTT.

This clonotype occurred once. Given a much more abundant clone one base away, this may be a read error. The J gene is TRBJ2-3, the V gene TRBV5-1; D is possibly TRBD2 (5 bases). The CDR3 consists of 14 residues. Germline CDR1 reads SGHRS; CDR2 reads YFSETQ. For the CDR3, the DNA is TGCACCAGCAGCATGCCCGTTGGACTGGGGAAGAAGTATTTT. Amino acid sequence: CTSSMPVGLGKKYF.

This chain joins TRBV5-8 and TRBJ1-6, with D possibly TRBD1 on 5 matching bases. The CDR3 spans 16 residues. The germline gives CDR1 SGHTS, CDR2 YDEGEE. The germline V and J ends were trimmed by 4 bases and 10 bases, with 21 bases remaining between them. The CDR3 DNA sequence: TGTGCCAGCAGCCTCGGTACTGGGACCGGGAGGTCACCCCTCCACTTT. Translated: CASSLGTGTGRSPLHF.

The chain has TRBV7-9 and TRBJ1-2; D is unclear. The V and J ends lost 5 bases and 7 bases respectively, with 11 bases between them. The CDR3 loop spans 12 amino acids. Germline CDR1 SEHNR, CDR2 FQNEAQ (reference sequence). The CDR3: CASSAGIVGYTF. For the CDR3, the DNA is TGTGCCAGCAGCGCGGGGATAGTTGGCTACACCTTC.

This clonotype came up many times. The CDR3 DNA follows: TGTGCCACCAGTGACCCTACCCGAGAAGCTAACTATGGCTACACCTTC. Translation gives CATSDPTREANYGYTF. J is TRBJ1-2 and V is TRBV24-1, with D hard to call. This CDR3 comprises 16 residues. Germline values: CDR1 KGHDR, CDR2 SFDVKD. Between the trimmed V and J ends, which lost 4 bases and 0 bases, there was a span of 14 bases.

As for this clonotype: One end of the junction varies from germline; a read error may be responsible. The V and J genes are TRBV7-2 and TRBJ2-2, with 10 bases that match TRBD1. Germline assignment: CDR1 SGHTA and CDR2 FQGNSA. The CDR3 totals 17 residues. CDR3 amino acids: CVSSVDRGRGRTGELFF. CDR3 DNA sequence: TGTGTCAGCAGCGTCGACAGGGGGCGCGGTAGGACCGGGGAGCTGTTTTTT.